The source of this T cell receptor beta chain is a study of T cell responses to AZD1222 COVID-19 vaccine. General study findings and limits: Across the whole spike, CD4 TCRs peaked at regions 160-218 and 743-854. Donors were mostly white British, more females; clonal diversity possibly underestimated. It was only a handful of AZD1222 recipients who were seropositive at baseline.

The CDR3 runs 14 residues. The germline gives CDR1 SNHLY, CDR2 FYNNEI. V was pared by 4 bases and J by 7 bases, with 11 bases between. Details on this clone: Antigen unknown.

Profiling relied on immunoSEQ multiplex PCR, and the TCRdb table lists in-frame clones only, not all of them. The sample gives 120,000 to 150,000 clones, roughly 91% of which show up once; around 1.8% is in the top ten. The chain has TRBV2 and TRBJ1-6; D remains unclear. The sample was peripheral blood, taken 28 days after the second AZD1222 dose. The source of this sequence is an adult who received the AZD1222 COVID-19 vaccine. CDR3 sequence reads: CASSVRVGNSPLHF. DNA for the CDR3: TGTGCCAGCAGTGTGAGAGTCGGAAATTCACCCCTCCACTTT.